A few counts support the clone carrying this T cell receptor (beta chain). The target antigen is unknown. This record comes from a study of T-cell memory formation after mild COVID-19. The overall study: Among the donors, TCR clusters were largely specific to each donor. Study results and limitations: Contracting CD4+ clones sat mainly in CM and EM; CD8+ in EMRA. Second-wave clones that peaked on day 37 lacked confirmed SARS-CoV-2 specificity. While clones contracting from day 15 to 85 were balanced between CD4 and CD8, later expanders leaned CD4+.

The CDR3 runs to 16 residues. The V gene end was trimmed by 5 bases and the J gene end by 4 bases; junction bases not matched to a gene: 6. Germline CDR1 reads LGHNA; CDR2 reads YNFKEQ. MiXCR was run by TCRdb on the 5' RACE reads, yielding one entry per CDR3 protein. The data hold 400,000 or so distinct CDR3 sequences, with around 20% observed a single time. The receptor's source is an adult woman who had mild COVID-19 (a few samples of this study predate the infection). Cell type and time point are not known. The chain uses TRBV4-2 and TRBJ2-1; 12 nucleotides align to TRBD2. The sample consisted of PBMCs or a T cell subset sorted from them (not recorded which). CDR3 DNA sequence: TGTGCCAGCAGCTTCGGACTAGCGGGATTATACAATGAGCAGTTCTTC. As protein: CASSFGLAGLYNEQFF.